The clone carrying this T cell receptor beta chain was detected a few times. As for treatment: oral pan-JAK inhibitor, 5-10 mg twice daily. Both peripheral blood and punch biopsies of lesional scalp skin were obtained from patients who had alopecia areata. The CDR3 length is 13 residues. V dropped 1 base and J dropped 4 bases, with 9 bases sitting between them. The germline gives CDR1 GTSNPN, CDR2 SVGIG (reference sequence). This sample stems from a study of CD8+ T cells in alopecia areata. As the sequencing template, cDNA was produced by extracting RNA and reverse transcribing it. TCRdb's table, derived via immunoSEQ multiplex PCR, lists solely in-frame clones and lacks some. The sample consists of more than 110,000 clones, 75% to 85% of them appearing once.

J is TRBJ2-3 and V is TRBV30; D gene unclear. The clonotype was recovered from a human donor with alopecia areata. The source material was CD8+ T cells sorted from blood, sampled at week 4, from a patient treated with tofacitinib. The CDR3 is CAWSADHADTQYF. The CDR3 DNA sequence: TGTGCCTGGAGTGCTGACCACGCAGATACGCAGTATTTT.